These 17 T cell receptor beta chains came from one sample sequenced in a study of blood T cell repertoires in COVID-19. The data were produced by immunoSEQ multiplex PCR, yet TCRdb's version contains in-frame clones alone and is incomplete. The sample includes over 200,000 clones, about 83% of them seen just once. The sample consisted of peripheral blood. The source is a woman in her 30s with COVID-19, enrolled during active disease.

The chain couples TRBV6-1 to TRBJ2-2, with D possibly TRBD1 on 5 matching bases. The CDR3 length is 16 residues. Germline CDR1 reads MNHNS; CDR2 reads SASEGT. V lost 0 bases, J lost 4 bases, and 12 bases lay in between. The CDR3 reads CASSEASGIGTGELFF. The CDR3 nucleotides are TGTGCCAGCAGTGAAGCGTCAGGGATTGGCACCGGGGAGCTGTTTTTT.

This chain joins TRBV7-3 and TRBJ2-1, with 15 bases aligning to TRBD2. This CDR3 contains 15 residues. With 4 bases clipped from V and 6 bases from J, the junction kept 1 base outside the gene matches. Germline CDR1 SGHTA, CDR2 FQGTGA. DNA of the CDR3: TGTGCCAGCAGCTGGACTAGCGGGGGGGCCAATGAGCAGTTCTTC. Its translation: CASSWTSGGANEQFF.

The chain couples TRBV6-5 to TRBJ2-7, with 8 bases identical to TRBD2. J was trimmed by 3 bases and V by 0 bases; bases with no gene match: 7. The CDR3 is 16 residues long. Germline V gene data show CDR1 as MNHEY and CDR2 as SVGAGI. CDR3: CASSYSVISGNYEQYF. CDR3 coding DNA: TGTGCCAGCAGTTACTCGGTGATTAGCGGGAACTACGAGCAGTACTTC.

This chain joins TRBV19 and TRBJ2-5, with 7 bases identical to TRBD2. Germline values: CDR1 LNHDA, CDR2 SQIVND (reference sequence). This CDR3 contains 13 residues. V dropped 3 bases and J dropped 3; count of bases not matched to a gene: 1. CDR3 bases: TGTGCCAGTAGTATTCGGGGGGAAGAGACCCAGTACTTC. Protein: CASSIRGEETQYF.

J is TRBJ1-5 and V is TRBV28, with D maybe TRBD1 (5 bases). The germline CDR1 and CDR2 sequences are MDHEN and SYDVKM. The germline V and J ends were trimmed by 4 bases and 7 bases, with 20 bases remaining between them. This CDR3 has 16 residues. Here the CDR3 reads CASSSGSGGWRQPQHF. CDR3 sequence (DNA): TGTGCCAGCAGTTCGGGGTCGGGGGGTTGGAGACAGCCCCAGCATTTT.

CDR3 nucleotide sequence: TGCGCCAGCAGCTTGCGTGACAGGCCGACGAATGAGCAGTTCTTC. Its protein is CASSLRDRPTNEQFF. The rearrangement uses TRBV5-1 and TRBJ2-1; TRBD1 is a possible D gene (6 bases). The CDR3 contains 15 residues. V lost 1 base to trimming and J lost 7 bases, with 15 bases between them. The germline V gene has CDR1 SGHRS and CDR2 YFSETQ.

V usage is TRBV7-2 and J usage is TRBJ1-1; D is unresolved. The V gene lost 6 bases and the J gene lost 0 bases, with 17 bases spanning the gap. CDR1 and CDR2 (germline): SGHTA, FQGNSA. The CDR3 runs to 16 residues. The CDR3 loop is CASRLRGETMNTEAFF. The DNA for the CDR3 is TGTGCCAGCAGGCTACGCGGGGAAACAATGAACACTGAAGCTTTCTTT.

J is TRBJ2-5 and V is TRBV11-2; D possibly corresponds to TRBD1 (5 bases). Trimming removed 5 bases at V and 3 bases at J, with 10 bases between. Germline CDR1 reads SGHAT; CDR2 reads FQNNGV. The CDR3 sequence is 13 residues long. This CDR3 reads CASSRRAEETQYF. CDR3 DNA: TGTGCCAGCAGCCGCAGGGCAGAAGAGACCCAGTACTTC.

This rearrangement joins TRBV27 to TRBJ1-3; 8 positions match TRBD1. V shed 6 bases and J 2 bases; nucleotides not matched to a gene: 9. The V gene's germline CDR1 is MNHEY and CDR2 SMNVEV (reference sequence). The CDR3 extends over 16 amino acids. DNA of the CDR3: TGTGCCAGCAGCCCGGACAGGGAGGGAGCTGGAAACACCATATATTTT. This gives the protein CASSPDREGAGNTIYF.

The chain employs TRBV20-1 and TRBJ2-3; 10 nucleotides agree with TRBD1. The CDR3 runs 16 residues. Germline V gene data show CDR1 as DFQATT and CDR2 as SNEGSKA (reference sequence). V lost 3 bases and J lost 4; bases outside the gene matches: 10. The CDR3 DNA is TGCAGTGCTAGTGACCGGGACAGGGGCTTTTCAGATACGCAGTATTTT. Protein product: CSASDRDRGFSDTQYF.

J is TRBJ2-1 and V is TRBV7-2; D uncertain. In germline, CDR1 is SGHTA, CDR2 FQGNSA. The V end lost 5 bases, the J end lost 7 bases, and 9 bases lay between the germline ends. The CDR3 totals 12 residues. CDR3 amino acids: CASSPGWNEQFF. The DNA of the CDR3 is TGTGCCAGCAGCCCCGGGTGGAATGAGCAGTTCTTC.

This clone has just one count. The V gene is TRBV4-3, the J gene TRBJ1-1; tentative D call: TRBD1 (5 bases). The CDR3 totals 12 residues. Trimming removed 1 base from V and 11 bases from J, with 11 bases in between. Germline V gene lookup returns CDR1 LGHNA and CDR2 YSLEER. The CDR3 DNA reads TGCGCCAGCAGCCAAGGGGGCAGGGATGCTTTCTTT. This codes for CASSQGGRDAFF.

The genes are TRBV28 and TRBJ1-6, with D possibly matching TRBD1 (6 bases). Germline V CDR1 and CDR2: MDHEN, SYDVKM. Trimming took off 6 bases at V and 7 bases at J, with 16 bases between the two ends. The CDR3 extends over 15 amino acids. This CDR3 reads CASSLAGAGNSPLHF. CDR3 nucleotide sequence: TGTGCCAGCAGCCTCGCAGGGGCCGGGAATTCACCCCTCCACTTT.

The chain recombines TRBV7-2 with TRBJ1-6, with D uncertain. V dropped 0 bases and J dropped 10 bases, with 7 bases sitting between them. CDR1 SGHTA and CDR2 FQGNSA come from the germline V gene. The CDR3 runs to 13 residues. The CDR3 nucleotides read TGTGCCAGCAGCTTAGCGGAGAGATCACCCCTCCACTTT. As protein: CASSLAERSPLHF.

The genes are TRBV3-1 (or the pseudogene TRBV3-2) and TRBJ1-2; D not certain. The V end was cut by 1 base, the J end by 8 bases, with 14 bases between. Germline V gene lookup returns CDR1 LGHDT and CDR2 YNNKEL (reference sequence). This CDR3 region has 14 residues. CDR3 amino acids: CASSQGNSGLGYTF. CDR3 DNA sequence: TGTGCCAGCAGCCAAGGAAACAGCGGTCTAGGCTACACCTTC.

The CDR3: CAWSTGTSGVRSTDTQYF. The CDR3 region has the DNA TGTGCCTGGAGTACCGGGACTAGCGGGGTTCGGAGCACAGATACGCAGTATTTT. The chain links TRBV30 to TRBJ2-3, with 13 bases lining up with TRBD2. Per germline, CDR1 GTSNPN and CDR2 SVGIG (reference sequence). CDR3 length: 18 amino acids. Trimming cost V 2 bases and J 0 bases; bases outside gene matches: 8.

CDR3 DNA: TGTGCCAGCAGTTTATGGGGGGACAGGGCGATCTTTCATCAGCCCCAGCATTTT. This translates into CASSLWGDRAIFHQPQHF. The V and J genes are TRBV28 and TRBJ1-5; the match to TRBD1 covers 9 bases. The germline V gene encodes CDR1 MDHEN and CDR2 SYDVKM. The V and J ends lost 0 bases and 5 bases, in that order; junction bases with no gene match: 11. The CDR3 consists of 18 residues.